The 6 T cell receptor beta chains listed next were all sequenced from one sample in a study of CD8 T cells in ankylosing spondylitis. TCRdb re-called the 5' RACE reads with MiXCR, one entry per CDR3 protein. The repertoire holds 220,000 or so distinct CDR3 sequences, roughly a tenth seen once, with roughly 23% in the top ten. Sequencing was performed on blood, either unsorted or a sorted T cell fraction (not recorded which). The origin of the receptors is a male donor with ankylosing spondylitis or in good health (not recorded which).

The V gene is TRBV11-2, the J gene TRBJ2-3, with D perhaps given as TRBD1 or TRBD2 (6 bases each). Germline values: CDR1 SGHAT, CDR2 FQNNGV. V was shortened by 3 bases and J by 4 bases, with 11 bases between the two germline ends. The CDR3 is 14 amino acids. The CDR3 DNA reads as TGTGCCAGCAGCTTCTCCGGGGGCGCAGATACGCAGTATTTT. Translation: CASSFSGGADTQYF. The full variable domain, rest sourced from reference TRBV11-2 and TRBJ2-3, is EAGVAQSPRYKIIEKRQSVAFWCNPISGHATLYWYQQILGQGPKLLIQFQNNGVVDDSQLPKDRFSAERLKGVDSTLKIQPAKLEDSAVYLCASSFSGGADTQYFGPGTRLTVL.

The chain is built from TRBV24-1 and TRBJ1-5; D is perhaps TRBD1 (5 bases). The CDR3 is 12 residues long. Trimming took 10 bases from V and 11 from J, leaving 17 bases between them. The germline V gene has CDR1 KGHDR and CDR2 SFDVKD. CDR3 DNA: TGTGCCACGGGGCAGGGTGATCGTGCCCAGCATTTT. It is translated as CATGQGDRAQHF.

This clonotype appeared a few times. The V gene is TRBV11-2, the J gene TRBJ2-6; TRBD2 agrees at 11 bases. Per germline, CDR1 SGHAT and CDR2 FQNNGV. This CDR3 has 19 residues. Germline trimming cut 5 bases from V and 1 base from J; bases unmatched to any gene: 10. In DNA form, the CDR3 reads TGTGCCAGCAGCCCCCGGACTAGCGGGCGTCCATCTGGGGCCAACGTCCTGACTTTC. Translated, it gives CASSPRTSGRPSGANVLTF.

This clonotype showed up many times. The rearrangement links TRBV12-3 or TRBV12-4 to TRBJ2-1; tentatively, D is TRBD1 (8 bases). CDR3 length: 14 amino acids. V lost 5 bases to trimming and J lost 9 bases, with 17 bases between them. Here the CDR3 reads CASSNGQGGGEQFF. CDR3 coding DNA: TGTGCCAGCAGTAACGGACAGGGAGGGGGTGAGCAGTTCTTC.

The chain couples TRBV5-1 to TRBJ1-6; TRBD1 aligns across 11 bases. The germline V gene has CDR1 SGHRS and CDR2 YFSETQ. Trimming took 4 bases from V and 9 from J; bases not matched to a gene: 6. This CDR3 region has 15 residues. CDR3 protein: CASSQWTGGRSPLHF. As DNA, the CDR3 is TGCGCCAGCAGCCAGTGGACAGGGGGCCGTTCACCCCTCCACTTT.

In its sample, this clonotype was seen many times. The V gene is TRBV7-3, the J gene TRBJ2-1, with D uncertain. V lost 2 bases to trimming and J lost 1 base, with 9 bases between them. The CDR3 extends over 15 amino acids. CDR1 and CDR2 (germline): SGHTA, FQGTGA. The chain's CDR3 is CASSLEVTSYNEQFF. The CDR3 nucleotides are TGTGCCAGCAGCTTAGAAGTGACGTCCTACAATGAGCAGTTCTTC.